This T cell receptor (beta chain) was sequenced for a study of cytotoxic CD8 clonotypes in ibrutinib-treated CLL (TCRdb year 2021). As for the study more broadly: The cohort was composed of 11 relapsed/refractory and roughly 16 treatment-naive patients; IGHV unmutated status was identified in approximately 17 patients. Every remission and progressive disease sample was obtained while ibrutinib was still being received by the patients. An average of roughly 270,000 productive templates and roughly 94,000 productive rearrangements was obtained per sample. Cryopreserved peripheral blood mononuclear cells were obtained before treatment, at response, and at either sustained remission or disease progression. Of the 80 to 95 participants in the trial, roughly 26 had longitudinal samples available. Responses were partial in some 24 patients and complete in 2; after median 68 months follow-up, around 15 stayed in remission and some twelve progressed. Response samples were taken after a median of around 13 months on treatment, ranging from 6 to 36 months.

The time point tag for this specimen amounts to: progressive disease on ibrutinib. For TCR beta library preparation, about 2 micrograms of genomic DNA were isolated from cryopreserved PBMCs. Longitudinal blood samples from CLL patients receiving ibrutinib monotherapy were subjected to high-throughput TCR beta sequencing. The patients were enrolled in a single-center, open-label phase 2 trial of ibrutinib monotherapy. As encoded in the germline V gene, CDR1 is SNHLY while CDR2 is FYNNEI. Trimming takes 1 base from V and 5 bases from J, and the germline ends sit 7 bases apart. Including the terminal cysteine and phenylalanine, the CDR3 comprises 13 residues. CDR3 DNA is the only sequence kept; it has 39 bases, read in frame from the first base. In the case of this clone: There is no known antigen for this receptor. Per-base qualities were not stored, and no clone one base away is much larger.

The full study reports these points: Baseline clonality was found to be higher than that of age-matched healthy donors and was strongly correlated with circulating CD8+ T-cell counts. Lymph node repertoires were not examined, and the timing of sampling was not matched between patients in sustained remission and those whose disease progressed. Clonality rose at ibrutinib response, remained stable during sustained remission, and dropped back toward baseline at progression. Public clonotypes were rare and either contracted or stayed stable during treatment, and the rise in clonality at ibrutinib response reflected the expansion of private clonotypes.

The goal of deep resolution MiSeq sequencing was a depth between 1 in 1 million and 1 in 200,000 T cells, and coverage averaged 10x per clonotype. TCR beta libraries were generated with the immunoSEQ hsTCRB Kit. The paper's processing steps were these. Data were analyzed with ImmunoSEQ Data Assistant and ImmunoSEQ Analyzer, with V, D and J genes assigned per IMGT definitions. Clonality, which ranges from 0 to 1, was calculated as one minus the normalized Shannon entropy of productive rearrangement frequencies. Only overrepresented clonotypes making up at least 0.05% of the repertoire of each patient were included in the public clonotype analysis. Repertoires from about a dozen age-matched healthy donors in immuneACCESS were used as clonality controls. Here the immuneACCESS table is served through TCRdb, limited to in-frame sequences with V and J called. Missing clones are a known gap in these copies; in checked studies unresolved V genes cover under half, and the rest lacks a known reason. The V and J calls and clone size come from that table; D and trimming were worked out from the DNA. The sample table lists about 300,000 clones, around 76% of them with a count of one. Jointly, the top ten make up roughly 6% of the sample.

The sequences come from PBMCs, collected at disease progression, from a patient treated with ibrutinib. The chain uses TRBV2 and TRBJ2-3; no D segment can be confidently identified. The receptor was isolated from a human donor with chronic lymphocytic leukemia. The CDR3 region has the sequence CASSEDRVDTQYF. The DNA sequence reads TGTGCCAGCAGTGAAGATCGAGTAGATACGCAGTATTTT. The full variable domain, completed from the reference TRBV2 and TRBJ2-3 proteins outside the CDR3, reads EPEVTQTPSHQVTQMGQEVILRCVPISNHLYFYWYRQILGQKVEFLVSFYNNEISEKSEIFDDQFSVERPDGSNFTLKIRSTKLEDSAMYFCASSEDRVDTQYFGPGTRLTVL.